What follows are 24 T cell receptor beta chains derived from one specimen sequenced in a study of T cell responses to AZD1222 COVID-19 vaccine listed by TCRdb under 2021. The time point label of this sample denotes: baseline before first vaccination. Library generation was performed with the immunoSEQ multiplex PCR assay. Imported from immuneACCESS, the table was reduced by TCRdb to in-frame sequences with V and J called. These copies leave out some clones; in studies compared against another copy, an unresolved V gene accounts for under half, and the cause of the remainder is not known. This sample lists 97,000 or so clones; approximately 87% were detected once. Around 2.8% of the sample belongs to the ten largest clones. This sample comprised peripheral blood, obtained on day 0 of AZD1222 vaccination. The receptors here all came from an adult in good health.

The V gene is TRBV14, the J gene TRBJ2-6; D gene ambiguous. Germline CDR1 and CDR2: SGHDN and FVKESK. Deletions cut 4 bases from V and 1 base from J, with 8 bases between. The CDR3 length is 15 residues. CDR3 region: CASSLYGSGANVLTF. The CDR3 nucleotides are TGTGCCAGCAGCCTCTATGGTTCTGGGGCCAACGTCCTGACTTTC.

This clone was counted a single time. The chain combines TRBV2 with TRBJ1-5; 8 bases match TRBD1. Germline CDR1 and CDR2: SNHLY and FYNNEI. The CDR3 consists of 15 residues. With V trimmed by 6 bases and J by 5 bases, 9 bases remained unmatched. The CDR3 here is CASRIGTGEHQPQHF. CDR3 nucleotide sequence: TGTGCCAGCAGGATAGGGACAGGTGAACATCAGCCCCAGCATTTT.

Written as DNA, the CDR3 is TGTGCCAGCAGAAGGACCAGACAGGGCGGTACCGGGGAGCTGTTTTTT. It encodes CASRRTRQGGTGELFF. The V gene is TRBV28, the J gene TRBJ2-2; 7 bases agree with TRBD1. The CDR3 consists of 16 residues. The V segment lost 6 bases and the J segment 5 bases; nucleotides outside the gene matches: 12. Looked up from germline, CDR1 is MDHEN and CDR2 is SYDVKM.

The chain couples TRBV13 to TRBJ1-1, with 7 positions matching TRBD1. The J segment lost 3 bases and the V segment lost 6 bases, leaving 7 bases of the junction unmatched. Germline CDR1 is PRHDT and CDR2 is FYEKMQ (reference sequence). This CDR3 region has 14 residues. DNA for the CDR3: TGTGCCAGCAGTCCGAGGGGGCAATACACTGAAGCTTTCTTT. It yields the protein CASSPRGQYTEAFF. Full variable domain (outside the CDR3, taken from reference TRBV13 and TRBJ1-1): AAGVIQSPRHLIKEKRETATLKCYPIPRHDTVYWYQQGPGQDPQFLISFYEKMQSDKGSIPDRFSAQQFSDYHSELNMSSLELGDSALYFCASSPRGQYTEAFFGQGTRLTVV.

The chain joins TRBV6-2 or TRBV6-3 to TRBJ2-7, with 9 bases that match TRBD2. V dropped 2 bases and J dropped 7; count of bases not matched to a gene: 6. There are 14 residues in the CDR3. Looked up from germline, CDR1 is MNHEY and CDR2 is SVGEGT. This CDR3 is CASSYLRTSEEQYF. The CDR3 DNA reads TGTGCCAGCAGTTACCTCCGGACTAGCGAGGAGCAGTACTTC.

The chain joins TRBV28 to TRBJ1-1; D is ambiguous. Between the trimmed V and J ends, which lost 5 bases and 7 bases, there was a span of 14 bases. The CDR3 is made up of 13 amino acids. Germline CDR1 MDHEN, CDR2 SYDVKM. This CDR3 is CASSAPGIIEAFF. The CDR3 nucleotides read TGTGCCAGCAGTGCCCCCGGTATAATTGAAGCTTTCTTT.

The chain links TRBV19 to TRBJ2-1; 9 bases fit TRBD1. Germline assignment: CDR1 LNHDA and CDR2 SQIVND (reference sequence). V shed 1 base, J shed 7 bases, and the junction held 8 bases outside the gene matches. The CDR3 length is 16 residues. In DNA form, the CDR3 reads TGTGCCAGTAGTATAGGAACAGGGGGCGTTTTGAATGAGCAGTTCTTC. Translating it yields CASSIGTGGVLNEQFF.

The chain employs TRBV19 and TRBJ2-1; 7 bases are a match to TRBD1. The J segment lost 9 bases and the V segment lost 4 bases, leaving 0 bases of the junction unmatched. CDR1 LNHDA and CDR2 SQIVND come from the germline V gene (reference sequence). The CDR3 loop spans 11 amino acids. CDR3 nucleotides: TGTGCCAGTAGTACAGGGGGTGAGCAGTTCTTC. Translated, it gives CASSTGGEQFF.

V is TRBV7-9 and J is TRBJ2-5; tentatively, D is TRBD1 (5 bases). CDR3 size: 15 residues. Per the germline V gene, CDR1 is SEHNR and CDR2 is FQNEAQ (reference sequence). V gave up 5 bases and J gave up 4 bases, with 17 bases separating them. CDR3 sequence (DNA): TGTGCCAGCAGCGGAACGTCAGGGCTAGGAGAGACCCAGTACTTC. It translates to CASSGTSGLGETQYF. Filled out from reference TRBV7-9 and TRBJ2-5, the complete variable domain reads DTGVSQNPRHKITKRGQNVTFRCDPISEHNRLYWYRQTLGQGPEFLTYFQNEAQLEKSRLLSDRFSAERPKGSFSTLEIQRTEQGDSAMYLCASSGTSGLGETQYFGPGTRLLVL.

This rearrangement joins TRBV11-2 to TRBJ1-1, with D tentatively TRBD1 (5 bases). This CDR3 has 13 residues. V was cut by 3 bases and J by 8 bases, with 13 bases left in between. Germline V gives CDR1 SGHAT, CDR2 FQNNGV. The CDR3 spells CASSFRGDREAFF. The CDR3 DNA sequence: TGTGCCAGCAGCTTTCGGGGCGATAGGGAAGCTTTCTTT.

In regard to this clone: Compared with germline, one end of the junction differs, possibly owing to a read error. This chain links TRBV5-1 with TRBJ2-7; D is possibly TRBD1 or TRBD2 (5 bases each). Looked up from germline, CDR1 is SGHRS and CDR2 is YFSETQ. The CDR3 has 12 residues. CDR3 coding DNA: TGCCCCAGCAGCCCCGACGGGACGGCGGTATACTTC. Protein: CPSSPDGTAVYF. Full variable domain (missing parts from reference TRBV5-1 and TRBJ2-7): KAGVTQTPRYLIKTRGQQVTLSCSPISGHRSVSWYQQTPGQGLQFLFEYFSETQRNKGNFPGRFSGRQFSNSRSEMNVSTLELGDSALYLCPSSPDGTAVYFGPGTRLTVT.

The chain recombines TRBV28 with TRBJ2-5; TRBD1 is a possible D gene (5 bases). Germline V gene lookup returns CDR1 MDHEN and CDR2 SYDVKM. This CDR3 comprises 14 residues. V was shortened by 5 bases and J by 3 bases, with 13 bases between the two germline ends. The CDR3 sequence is CASSQRGMEETQYF. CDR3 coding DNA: TGTGCCAGCAGTCAAAGGGGCATGGAAGAGACCCAGTACTTC.

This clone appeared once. In DNA form, the CDR3 reads TGTGCCTGGAGTGTACTTGGGGCGGATAGTGGTGAAGCTTTCTTT. Its protein product is CAWSVLGADSGEAFF. This rearrangement joins TRBV30 to TRBJ1-1; TRBD1 might be the D (5 bases). Germline V lookup: CDR1 GTSNPN, CDR2 SVGIG (reference sequence). The V and J ends lost 0 bases and 7 bases respectively, with 18 bases between them. The CDR3 is 15 amino acids. Combining the CDR3 with reference TRBV30 and TRBJ1-1 gives the whole variable domain SQTIHQWPATLVQPVGSPLSLECTVEGTSNPNLYWYRQAAGRGLQLLFYSVGIGQISSEVPQNLSASRPQDRQFILSSKKLLLSDSGFYLCAWSVLGADSGEAFFGQGTRLTVV.

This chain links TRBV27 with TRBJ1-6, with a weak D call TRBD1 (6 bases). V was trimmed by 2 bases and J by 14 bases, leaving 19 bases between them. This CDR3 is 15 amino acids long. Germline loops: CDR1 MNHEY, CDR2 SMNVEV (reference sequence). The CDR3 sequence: CASSLSGGGRGTLHF. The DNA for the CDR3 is TGTGCCAGCAGTTTAAGCGGGGGCGGGAGGGGAACCCTCCACTTT.

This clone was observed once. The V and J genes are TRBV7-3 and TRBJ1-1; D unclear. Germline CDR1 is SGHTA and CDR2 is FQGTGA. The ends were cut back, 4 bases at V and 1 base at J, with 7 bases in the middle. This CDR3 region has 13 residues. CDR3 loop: CASSSQRNTEAFF. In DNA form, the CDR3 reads TGTGCCAGCAGCTCACAGAGGAACACTGAAGCTTTCTTT.

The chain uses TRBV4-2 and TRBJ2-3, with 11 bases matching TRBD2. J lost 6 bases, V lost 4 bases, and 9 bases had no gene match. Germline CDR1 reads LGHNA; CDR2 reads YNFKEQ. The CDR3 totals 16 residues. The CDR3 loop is CASSPASLAGVDTQYF. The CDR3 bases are TGTGCCAGCAGCCCCGCATCACTAGCGGGAGTTGATACGCAGTATTTT.

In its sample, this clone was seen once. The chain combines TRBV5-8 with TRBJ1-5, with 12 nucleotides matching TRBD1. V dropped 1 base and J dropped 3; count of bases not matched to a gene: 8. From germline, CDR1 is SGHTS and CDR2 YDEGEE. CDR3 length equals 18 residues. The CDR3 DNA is TGTGCCAGCAGCTTGAGGGGACAGGGGGCAGGTGTCAATCAGCCCCAGCATTTT. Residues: CASSLRGQGAGVNQPQHF.

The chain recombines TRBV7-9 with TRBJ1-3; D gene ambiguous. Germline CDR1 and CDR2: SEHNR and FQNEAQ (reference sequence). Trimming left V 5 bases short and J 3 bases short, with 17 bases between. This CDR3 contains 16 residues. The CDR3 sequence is CASSDGTWDRGNTIYF. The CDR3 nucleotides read TGTGCCAGCAGCGACGGTACATGGGATCGTGGAAACACCATATATTTT.

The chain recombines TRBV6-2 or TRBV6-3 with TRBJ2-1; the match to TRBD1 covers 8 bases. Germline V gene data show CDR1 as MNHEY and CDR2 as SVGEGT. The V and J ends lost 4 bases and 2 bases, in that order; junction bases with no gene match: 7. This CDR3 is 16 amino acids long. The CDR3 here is CASSFWTGPAYNEQFF. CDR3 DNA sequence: TGTGCCAGCAGTTTCTGGACAGGGCCGGCCTACAATGAGCAGTTCTTC.

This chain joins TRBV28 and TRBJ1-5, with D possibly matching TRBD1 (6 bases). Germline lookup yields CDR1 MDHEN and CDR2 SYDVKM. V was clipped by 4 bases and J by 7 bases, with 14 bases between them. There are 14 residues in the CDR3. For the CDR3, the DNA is TGTGCCAGCAGTTCGGGACAAGGCGTACAGCCCCAGCATTTT. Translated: CASSSGQGVQPQHF.

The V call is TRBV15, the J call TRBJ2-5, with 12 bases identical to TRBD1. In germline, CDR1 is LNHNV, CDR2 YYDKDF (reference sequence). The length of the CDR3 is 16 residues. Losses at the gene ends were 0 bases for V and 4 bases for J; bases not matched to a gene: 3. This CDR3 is CATSRERDRGRETQYF. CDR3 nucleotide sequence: TGTGCCACCAGCAGAGAGAGGGACAGGGGGCGAGAGACCCAGTACTTC.

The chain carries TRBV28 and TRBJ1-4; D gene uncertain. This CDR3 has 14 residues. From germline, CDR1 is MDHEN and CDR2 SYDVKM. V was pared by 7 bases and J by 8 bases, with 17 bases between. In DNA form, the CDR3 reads TGTGCCAGCACTACCGGCCTAACGGGAGAAAAACTGTTTTTT. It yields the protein CASTTGLTGEKLFF.

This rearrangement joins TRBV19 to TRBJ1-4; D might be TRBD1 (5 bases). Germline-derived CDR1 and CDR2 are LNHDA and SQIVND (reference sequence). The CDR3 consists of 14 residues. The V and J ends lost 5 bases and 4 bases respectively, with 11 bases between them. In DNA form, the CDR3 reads TGTGCCAGTAGTCACCGGGGCGATAATGAAAAACTGTTTTTT. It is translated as CASSHRGDNEKLFF.

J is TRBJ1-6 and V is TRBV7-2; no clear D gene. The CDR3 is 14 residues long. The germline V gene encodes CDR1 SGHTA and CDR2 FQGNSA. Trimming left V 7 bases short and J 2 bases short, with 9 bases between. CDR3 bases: TGTGCCAGCACCCCCGGGACCTATAATTCACCCCTCCACTTT. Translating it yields CASTPGTYNSPLHF.